A single sample is the source of the 10 T cell receptor beta chains below, sequenced in a study of shared clonotypes between healthy human individuals. Profiled with immunoSEQ multiplex PCR; TCRdb holds only in-frame clones, not every one. The data contain around 1 million clones, approximately 80% of them seen just once; the ten biggest clones take up over 1.3%. The sequencing input was memory CD4+ T cells sorted from blood. Subset meaning: CD45RA-negative fraction. These TCRs come from a man younger than 35 in good health.

This rearrangement joins TRBV5-4 to TRBJ1-1; D unclear. This CDR3 has 13 residues. The germline CDR1 and CDR2 sequences are SGHNT and YYREEE (reference sequence). Trimming pared 7 bases from V and 4 bases from J, leaving 14 bases between. This CDR3 reads CASFYMDGTEAFF. The CDR3, as DNA: TGTGCCAGCTTCTACATGGACGGCACTGAAGCTTTCTTT.

This chain connects TRBV5-1 to TRBJ1-6; D may be TRBD1 (5 bases). V was cut by 0 bases and J by 10 bases, with 14 bases left in between. The CDR3 consists of 15 residues. Germline V gene data show CDR1 as SGHRS and CDR2 as YFSETQ. The CDR3 region has the DNA TGCGCCAGCAGCTTGGATGTCAGGGAGGGATCACCCCTCCACTTT. This encodes CASSLDVREGSPLHF.

The V and J genes are TRBV9 and TRBJ1-6; no clear D. This CDR3 has 15 residues. Germline lookup yields CDR1 SGDLS and CDR2 YYNGEE. Trimming pared 4 bases from V and 0 bases from J, leaving 8 bases between. CDR3 DNA sequence: TGTGCCAGCAGCCCCGGTAGCTCCTATAATTCACCCCTCCACTTT. Translated, it gives CASSPGSSYNSPLHF. Full variable domain (rest looked up from reference TRBV9 and TRBJ1-6): DSGVTQTPKHLITATGQRVTLRCSPRSGDLSVYWYQQSLDQGLQFLIQYYNGEERAKGNILERFSAQQFPDLHSELNLSSLELGDSALYFCASSPGSSYNSPLHFGNGTRLTVT.

This chain uses TRBV19 with TRBJ2-3, with D possibly being TRBD1 (5 bases). The CDR3 runs to 16 residues. V was pared by 3 bases and J by 1 base, with 14 bases between. CDR1 and CDR2 from the germline V gene are LNHDA and SQIVND (reference sequence). The DNA for the CDR3 is TGTGCCAGTAGTATCAGCAGGGCCCGGGGCACAGATACGCAGTATTTT. This codes for CASSISRARGTDTQYF.

The rearrangement links TRBV18 to TRBJ2-7; D perhaps matches TRBD2 (5 bases). CDR1 is KGHSH, CDR2 LQKENI, per germline. The ends were cut back, 2 bases at V and 0 bases at J, with 17 bases in the middle. This CDR3 is built from 17 residues. CDR3 bases: TGTGCCAGCTCACCAATGGGGAGACATCAATTCTCCTACGAGCAGTACTTC. Amino acid sequence: CASSPMGRHQFSYEQYF. Full variable domain (rest looked up from reference TRBV18 and TRBJ2-7): NAGVMQNPRHLVRRRGQEARLRCSPMKGHSHVYWYRQLPEEGLKFMVYLQKENIIDESGMPKERFSAEFPKEGPSILRIQQVVRGDSAAYFCASSPMGRHQFSYEQYFGPGTRLTVT.

This sequence joins TRBV7-8 and TRBJ1-5; D call uncertain. Germline V gene lookup returns CDR1 SGHVS and CDR2 FQNEAQ. Trimming pared 5 bases from V and 3 bases from J, leaving 14 bases between. This CDR3 is 15 amino acids long. CDR3 sequence (DNA): TGTGCCAGCAGCGGTAGTTTGGCGGTCAATCAGCCCCAGCATTTT. As protein: CASSGSLAVNQPQHF. The full variable domain, rest sourced from reference TRBV7-8 and TRBJ1-5, is GAGVSQSPRYKVAKRGQDVALRCDPISGHVSLFWYQQALGQGPEFLTYFQNEAQLDKSGLPSDRFFAERPEGSVSTLKIQRTQQEDSAVYLCASSGSLAVNQPQHFGDGTRLSIL.

The chain uses TRBV7-9 and TRBJ1-1; D is unresolved. The CDR3 sequence is 13 residues long. Deletions cut 3 bases from V and 1 base from J, with 6 bases between. The germline CDR1 and CDR2 sequences are SEHNR and FQNEAQ (reference sequence). The DNA for the CDR3 is TGTGCCAGCAGCTTGGAGCCGAACACTGAAGCTTTCTTT. It yields the protein CASSLEPNTEAFF.

The chain employs TRBV11-1 and TRBJ2-7; 10 nucleotides match TRBD2. The CDR3 is 15 residues long. Germline V gives CDR1 SGHAT, CDR2 FQDESV (reference sequence). Trimming took 4 bases from V and 1 from J; bases not matched to a gene: 4. CDR3 nucleotides: TGTGCCAGCAGCTCTCCGGGACTAGCGTCCTACGAGCAGTACTTC. Its protein is CASSSPGLASYEQYF.

V usage is TRBV10-3 and J usage is TRBJ2-5; TRBD2 matches at 7 bases. Germline V gene data show CDR1 as ENHRY and CDR2 as SYGVKD. This CDR3 is 14 amino acids long. V was pared by 6 bases and J by 5 bases, with 9 bases of the junction left unmatched. As DNA, the CDR3 is TGTGCCATCAGCGCGGGGGAGTTAGGGGAGACCCAGTACTTC. It specifies CAISAGELGETQYF.

This chain uses TRBV7-2 with TRBJ2-2, with D perhaps matching TRBD2 (6 bases). Between the trimmed V and J ends, which lost 6 bases and 5 bases, there was a span of 13 bases. The length of the CDR3 is 14 residues. Germline V gives CDR1 SGHTA, CDR2 FQGNSA. CDR3 protein: CASRRDSRTGELFF. In DNA, the CDR3 is TGTGCCAGCAGGAGGGACTCTAGAACCGGGGAGCTGTTTTTT.